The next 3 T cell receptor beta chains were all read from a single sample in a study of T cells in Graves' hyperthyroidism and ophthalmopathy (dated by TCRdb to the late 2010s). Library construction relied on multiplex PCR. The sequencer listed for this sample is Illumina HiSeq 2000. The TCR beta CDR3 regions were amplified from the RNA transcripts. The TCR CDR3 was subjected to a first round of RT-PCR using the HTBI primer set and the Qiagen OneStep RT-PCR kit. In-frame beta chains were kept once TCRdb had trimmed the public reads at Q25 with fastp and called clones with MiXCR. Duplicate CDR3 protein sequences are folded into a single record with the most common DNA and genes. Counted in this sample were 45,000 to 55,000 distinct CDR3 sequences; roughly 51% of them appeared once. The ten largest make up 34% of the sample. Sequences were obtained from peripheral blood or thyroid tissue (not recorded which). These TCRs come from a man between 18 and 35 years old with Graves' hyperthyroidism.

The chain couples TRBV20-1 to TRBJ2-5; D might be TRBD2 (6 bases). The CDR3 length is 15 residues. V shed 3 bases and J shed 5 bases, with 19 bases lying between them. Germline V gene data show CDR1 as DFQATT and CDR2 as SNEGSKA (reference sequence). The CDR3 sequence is CSARSVAGIGETQYF. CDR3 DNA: TGCAGTGCTAGGTCGGTGGCGGGGATCGGTGAGACCCAGTACTTC.

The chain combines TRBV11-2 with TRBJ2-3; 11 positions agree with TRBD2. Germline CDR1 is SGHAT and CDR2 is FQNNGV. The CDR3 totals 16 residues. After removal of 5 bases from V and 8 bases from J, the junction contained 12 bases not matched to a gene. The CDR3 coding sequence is TGTGCCAGCAGCCCAATAGCGGGGGGGCCCGCGGGTACGCAGTATTTT. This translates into CASSPIAGGPAGTQYF.

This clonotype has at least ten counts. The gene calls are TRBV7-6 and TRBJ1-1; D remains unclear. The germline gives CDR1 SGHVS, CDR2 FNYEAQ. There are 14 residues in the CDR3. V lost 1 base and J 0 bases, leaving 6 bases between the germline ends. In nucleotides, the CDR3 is TGTGCCAGCAGCTTAGGACGCCTGAACACTGAAGCTTTCTTT. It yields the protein CASSLGRLNTEAFF. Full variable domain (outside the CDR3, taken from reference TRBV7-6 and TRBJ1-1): GAGVSQSPRYKVTKRGQDVALRCDPISGHVSLYWYRQALGQGPEFLTYFNYEAQQDKSGLPNDRFSAERPEGSISTLTIQRTEQRDSAMYRCASSLGRLNTEAFFGQGTRLTVV.